The 17 T cell receptor beta chains below come from one sample, sequenced in a study of PD-1 blockade in classical Hodgkin lymphoma. Profiled with immunoSEQ multiplex PCR; TCRdb holds only in-frame clones, not every one. In the table there are some 58,000 clones, around 89% of which are singletons. Every single patient, without exception, relapsed after autologous stem cell transplantation, and brentuximab vedotin exposure varied. The material was peripheral blood mononuclear cells (PBMCs), obtained before the second cycle of nivolumab. The receptors come from a human donor with classical Hodgkin lymphoma.

CDR3 sequence (DNA): TGTGCCAGCAGTTCCTTGGGGACACCATCCTACGAGCAGTACTTC. Translation: CASSSLGTPSYEQYF. The chain combines TRBV6-5 with TRBJ2-7, with a weak D call TRBD1 (6 bases). Germline V gene data show CDR1 as MNHEY and CDR2 as SVGAGI. V was trimmed by 4 bases and J by 1 base, leaving 14 bases between them. The CDR3 length is 15 residues.

The rearrangement joins TRBV6-1 to TRBJ2-2; D gene uncertain. CDR1 MNHNS and CDR2 SASEGT come from the germline V gene. The V gene lost 8 bases and the J gene lost 1 base, with 5 bases spanning the gap. The CDR3 spans 12 residues. For the CDR3, the DNA is TGTGCCAGCGGCAGGAACACCGGGGAGCTGTTTTTT. It translates to CASGRNTGELFF.

V and J are TRBV28 and TRBJ1-6; TRBD1 might be the D (5 bases). CDR1 and CDR2 (germline): MDHEN, SYDVKM. Trimming removed 3 bases at V and 7 bases at J, with 13 bases between. The CDR3 runs to 15 residues. The CDR3 here is CASSFPGQENSPLHF. CDR3 bases: TGTGCCAGCAGTTTCCCTGGACAAGAGAATTCACCCCTCCACTTT.

The chain couples TRBV5-1 to TRBJ2-1, with 10 bases identical to TRBD1. The CDR3 totals 15 residues. The V gene's germline CDR1 is SGHRS and CDR2 YFSETQ. The ends lost 7 bases at V and 7 bases at J; junction bases unmatched: 11. The CDR3 region is CASQRDRGISNEQFF. In DNA form, the CDR3 reads TGCGCCAGCCAACGGGACAGGGGAATCAGTAATGAGCAGTTCTTC. Full variable domain (remainder filled in from reference TRBV5-1 and TRBJ2-1): KAGVTQTPRYLIKTRGQQVTLSCSPISGHRSVSWYQQTPGQGLQFLFEYFSETQRNKGNFPGRFSGRQFSNSRSEMNVSTLELGDSALYLCASQRDRGISNEQFFGPGTRLTVL.

This clone has only one observation. V and J are TRBV5-1 and TRBJ1-2; D not certain. V gave up 0 bases and J gave up 2 bases, with 8 bases separating them. CDR3 length equals 14 residues. Looked up from germline, CDR1 is SGHRS and CDR2 is YFSETQ. CDR3 residues: CASSLVDVNYGYTF. As DNA, the CDR3 is TGCGCCAGCAGCTTGGTGGACGTCAACTATGGCTACACCTTC.

V and J are TRBV11-2 and TRBJ2-2, with D tentatively TRBD1 (5 bases). CDR1 is SGHAT and CDR2 is FQNNGV in the germline V gene. V was shortened by 1 base and J by 5 bases, with 5 bases between the two germline ends. The CDR3 has 13 residues. The CDR3: CASSLGQTGELFF. In DNA, the CDR3 is TGTGCCAGCAGCTTAGGACAGACCGGGGAGCTGTTTTTT.

The chain uses TRBV6-6 and TRBJ2-7, with a weak D call TRBD2 (8 bases). The CDR3 runs to 15 residues. The germline V gene encodes CDR1 MNHNY and CDR2 SVGAGI (reference sequence). The V end was cut by 6 bases, the J end by 7 bases, with 22 bases between. In DNA form, the CDR3 reads TGTGCCAGCAGCCCGACCCACAGGGGCGGGGGGGAGCAGTACTTC. Translated, it gives CASSPTHRGGGEQYF.

The chain employs TRBV4-1 and TRBJ1-1; the D gene is possibly TRBD1 (6 bases). Germline CDR1 is MGHRA and CDR2 is YSYEKL. The CDR3 has 18 residues. With 4 bases removed from V and 7 bases from J, the gap between germline ends came to 28 bases. CDR3 sequence (DNA): TGCGCCAGCAGCCGATCGAGAACGGTGGGGGCAGGCACATATGAAGCTTTCTTT. Translated: CASSRSRTVGAGTYEAFF.

The chain joins TRBV30 to TRBJ2-3, with 11 bases that match TRBD2. Looked up from germline, CDR1 is GTSNPN and CDR2 is SVGIG (reference sequence). V gave up 3 bases and J gave up 7 bases; unmatched junction bases: 6. The CDR3 runs to 14 residues. CDR3 loop: CAWRSSGGPHTQYF. The CDR3 DNA reads as TGTGCCTGGAGATCTAGCGGGGGGCCTCATACGCAGTATTTT.

This clone was observed a handful of times. The chain employs TRBV5-4 and TRBJ1-5; D ambiguous. V lost 0 bases, J lost 0 bases, and 10 bases lay in between. There are 16 residues in the CDR3. Germline CDR1 reads SGHNT; CDR2 reads YYREEE (reference sequence). This CDR3 reads CASSLDGAYSNQPQHF. In DNA form, the CDR3 reads TGTGCCAGCAGCTTGGACGGCGCTTATAGCAATCAGCCCCAGCATTTT.

The chain combines TRBV10-1 with TRBJ1-1; 10 bases map to TRBD1. The germline V gene encodes CDR1 WNHNN and CDR2 SYGVQD (reference sequence). CDR3 length: 15 residues. Germline trimming cut 3 bases from V and 6 bases from J; bases unmatched to any gene: 7. Written as DNA, the CDR3 is TGCGCCAGCAGTGATGCCGGGACAGGGGCCCCTGAAGCTTTCTTT. It codes for CASSDAGTGAPEAFF.

This chain connects TRBV7-2 to TRBJ2-7, with D perhaps matching TRBD1 (6 bases). The V end was cut by 5 bases, the J end by 0 bases, with 17 bases between. The germline CDR1 and CDR2 sequences are SGHTA and FQGNSA. CDR3 length: 16 residues. The CDR3 here is CASSAPGQWSSYEQYF. The CDR3 region has the DNA TGTGCCAGCAGCGCACCTGGACAGTGGAGCTCCTACGAGCAGTACTTC.

The chain uses TRBV9 and TRBJ2-5; 9 positions agree with TRBD2. In germline, CDR1 is SGDLS, CDR2 YYNGEE. The CDR3 is made up of 15 amino acids. Unmatched junction bases numbered 3, after V lost 2 bases and J lost 1 base. The CDR3 sequence: CASSVAGLAQETQYF. As DNA, the CDR3 is TGTGCCAGCAGCGTGGCGGGACTAGCCCAAGAGACCCAGTACTTC.

The genes are TRBV5-1 and TRBJ2-5; the D is unclear. CDR1 and CDR2 (germline): SGHRS, YFSETQ. Trimming stripped 0 bases from V and 5 bases from J, with 5 bases between. CDR3 length: 12 amino acids. The CDR3 coding sequence is TGCGCCAGCAGCTTGGCCGGGGAGACCCAGTACTTC. Translating it yields CASSLAGETQYF.

The chain couples TRBV5-1 to TRBJ2-3; a weak D match, TRBD2 (6 bases). This CDR3 region has 15 residues. Looked up from germline, CDR1 is SGHRS and CDR2 is YFSETQ. Between the trimmed V and J ends, which lost 0 bases and 2 bases, there was a span of 10 bases. For the CDR3, the DNA is TGCGCCAGCAGCTTGGACGGGGACTCCACAGATACGCAGTATTTT. It yields the protein CASSLDGDSTDTQYF.

This chain uses TRBV5-1 with TRBJ2-5, with 11 positions matching TRBD2. Germline CDR1 and CDR2: SGHRS and YFSETQ. The CDR3 is made up of 16 amino acids. V trimming: 4 bases; J trimming: 5 bases; junction bases outside the gene matches: 10. In nucleotides, the CDR3 is TGCGCCAGCAGCACTAGCGGGGGCGGTTCTCGGGAGACCCAGTACTTC. Its translation is CASSTSGGGSRETQYF.

The J gene is TRBJ2-2, the V gene TRBV5-1; D not resolved. Trimming shortened V by 5 bases and J by 7 bases, and 18 bases separated the two germline ends. Germline V gene data show CDR1 as SGHRS and CDR2 as YFSETQ. The CDR3 is 15 residues long. The CDR3 DNA reads as TGCGCCAGCAGTTTTTCCCCTCAGGTCAGCGGGGAGCTGTTTTTT. Protein sequence: CASSFSPQVSGELFF. Full variable domain (rest looked up from reference TRBV5-1 and TRBJ2-2): KAGVTQTPRYLIKTRGQQVTLSCSPISGHRSVSWYQQTPGQGLQFLFEYFSETQRNKGNFPGRFSGRQFSNSRSEMNVSTLELGDSALYLCASSFSPQVSGELFFGEGSRLTVL.